This T cell receptor (beta chain) was identified during a study of CD8 T cells in Susac syndrome. cDNA came from around 0.5 to 1 ug RNA primed by random hexamers. Multiplex immunoSEQ PCR targeted 54 Vbeta and 13 Jbeta TCR beta segments. TCRdb passed the immunoSEQ multiplex PCR reads through MiXCR, listing each CDR3 protein once. The profile shows some 170,000 distinct CDR3 sequences, roughly 95% of them singletons. From blood CD8+ and CD4+ T cells, TCR beta sequences were generated. The germline V and J ends were trimmed by 4 bases and 3 bases, with 10 bases remaining between them. This CDR3 contains 12 residues. Germline V gives CDR1 GTSNPN, CDR2 SVGIG (reference sequence).

The chain has TRBV30 and TRBJ2-7; TRBD2 is a possible D gene (5 bases). The TCR comes from a human donor in good health. Sequencing used CD4+ T cells from PBMCs. This CDR3 reads CAWTESGYEQYF. The CDR3 bases are TGTGCCTGGACCGAGAGCGGCTACGAGCAGTACTTC.